These T cell receptor beta chains were read from a single sample in a study of PD-1 blockade in mismatch repair-deficient tumors. Assay: immunoSEQ multiplex PCR; the TCRdb copy retains only in-frame clones and omits some. This table has approximately 16,000 clones, about 87% appearing once. This sample comprised PBMCs, obtained less than 25 weeks after starting pembrolizumab. These receptors all stem from an adult with mismatch repair-deficient cancer. CDR3s include the opening cysteine and the closing phenylalanine or tryptophan. Fields, in order: CDR3 DNA, CDR3 protein, J gene, D gene, V gene, clone size. The D gene is left open where the match is weak. Expanded clones are given a class, and other clones once, few, many or no size at all.

DNA: TGTGCCGAGGACAGGGGGACTGGCACAGATACGCAGTATTTT
CDR3: CAEDRGTGTDTQYF
J: TRBJ2-3
D: TRBD1
V: TRBV30
size: NA

DNA: TGTGCCAGCAGCTTCCTCCATCGGGGGGCCTCCTACAATGAGCAGTTCTTC
CDR3: CASSFLHRGASYNEQFF
J: TRBJ2-1
D: NA
V: TRBV11-2
size: NA

DNA: TGTGCCATCAGTGCGGACAATAATAGCAATCAGCCCCAGCATTTT
CDR3: CAISADNNSNQPQHF
J: TRBJ1-5
D: NA
V: TRBV10-3
size: NA

DNA: TGCACCAGCTCACTTACCTACAATGAGCAGTTCTTC
CDR3: CTSSLTYNEQFF
J: TRBJ2-1
D: NA
V: TRBV1
size: NA

DNA: TGTGCCAGCAGCGTAGGTGGGCCTGGGGCCAACGTCCTGACTTTC
CDR3: CASSVGGPGANVLTF
J: TRBJ2-6
D: NA
V: TRBV9
size: few

DNA: TGTGCCAGCAGTTCGACACCTGCAACCGGGGAGCTGTTTTTT
CDR3: CASSSTPATGELFF
J: TRBJ2-2
D: NA
V: TRBV6-1
size: once

DNA: TGTGCCAGCACCATAGGCCCCAGCGGGAGTAGCCACAATGAGCAGTTCTTC
CDR3: CASTIGPSGSSHNEQFF
J: TRBJ2-1
D: TRBD2
V: TRBV27
size: once

DNA: TGTGCCAGCAGCCAAGGAACAGCGGCCTCGGGCACCGGGGAGCTGTTTTTT
CDR3: CASSQGTAASGTGELFF
J: TRBJ2-2
D: NA
V: TRBV4-2
size: NA

DNA: TGTGCCAGCAGTCCTAGGCCTAGCGGGGCCCCCGGCAAGCAGTATTTT
CDR3: CASSPRPSGAPGKQYF
J: TRBJ2-3
D: TRBD2
V: TRBV28
size: NA

DNA: TGTGCCAGCTACCTTGAGGTGCACGAGCAGTACTTC
CDR3: CASYLEVHEQYF
J: TRBJ2-7
D: NA
V: TRBV2
size: few

DNA: TGTGCCAGCAGCTTCGGCGGGACGAACACCGGGGAGCTGTTTTTT
CDR3: CASSFGGTNTGELFF
J: TRBJ2-2
D: NA
V: TRBV7-9
size: NA

DNA: TGCGCCAGCAGCTTAAGGACAGGCCAGTTTAACTCCTACGAGCAGTACTTC
CDR3: CASSLRTGQFNSYEQYF
J: TRBJ2-7
D: TRBD1
V: TRBV5-1
size: once

DNA: TGTGCCAGCAGTGCTGGGGGGGTTGGGGCCAACGTCCTGACTTTC
CDR3: CASSAGGVGANVLTF
J: TRBJ2-6
D: TRBD2
V: TRBV28
size: NA

DNA: TGTGCCAGCAGTCCGACAGGAAAGGCCCCCTACGAGCAGTACTTC
CDR3: CASSPTGKAPYEQYF
J: TRBJ2-7
D: NA
V: TRBV28
size: NA

DNA: TGTGCCAGCAGTTTATTCGTCCGCACCGGGGAGCTGTTTTTT
CDR3: CASSLFVRTGELFF
J: TRBJ2-2
D: NA
V: TRBV28
size: NA

DNA: TGTGCCAGTACCGACAGTCCCTCCTACGAGCAGTACTTC
CDR3: CASTDSPSYEQYF
J: TRBJ2-7
D: NA
V: TRBV28
size: few

DNA: TGCGCCAGCAGTCCATACTACAGGGGCGACGAGCAGTACTTC
CDR3: CASSPYYRGDEQYF
J: TRBJ2-7
D: TRBD1
V: TRBV5-1
size: NA

DNA: TGTGCCAGCAGCTTAGCCCTAGCGGGAGCTGATACGCAGTATTTT
CDR3: CASSLALAGADTQYF
J: TRBJ2-3
D: TRBD2
V: TRBV13
size: NA

DNA: TGTGCCAGCAGCTTGATGGAGGCAGGTTATGGCTACACCTTC
CDR3: CASSLMEAGYGYTF
J: TRBJ1-2
D: NA
V: TRBV5-6
size: NA

DNA: TGTGCCAGCAGCGGCCAAGGGGGCCAAGGTAGCACAGATACGCAGTATTTT
CDR3: CASSGQGGQGSTDTQYF
J: TRBJ2-3
D: TRBD1
V: TRBV9
size: NA

DNA: TGTGCCAGCAGCTCGTCAGGGGGACTCGGCTACGAGCAGTACTTC
CDR3: CASSSSGGLGYEQYF
J: TRBJ2-7
D: NA
V: TRBV6-6
size: few

DNA: TGTGCCAGCAGTAGACAGGCCTTTAATGAAAAACTGTTTTTT
CDR3: CASSRQAFNEKLFF
J: TRBJ1-4
D: NA
V: TRBV2
size: NA

DNA: TGTGCCAGCAGCCAAGATCTTATCTCGAATGAGCAGTTCTTC
CDR3: CASSQDLISNEQFF
J: TRBJ2-1
D: NA
V: TRBV14
size: NA

DNA: TGTGCCAGCAGCCTAATGGGCGGGAGCGCCACCTACGAGCAGTACTTC
CDR3: CASSLMGGSATYEQYF
J: TRBJ2-7
D: TRBD2
V: TRBV7-8
size: NA

DNA: TGTGCCAGCAGTTCGCTCGTGGGAGCCTACGAGCAGTACTTC
CDR3: CASSSLVGAYEQYF
J: TRBJ2-7
D: NA
V: TRBV27
size: NA

DNA: TGTGCCAGCAGCTTAAGGACTAGCGGGAGGAGGGATGAGCAGTTCTTC
CDR3: CASSLRTSGRRDEQFF
J: TRBJ2-1
D: TRBD2
V: TRBV7-3
size: NA

DNA: TGTGCCAGCAGCCAAGACATTAGCGGGAGGCCGGCCTACGAGCAGTACTTC
CDR3: CASSQDISGRPAYEQYF
J: TRBJ2-7
D: TRBD2
V: TRBV4-2
size: NA

DNA: TGTGCCAGTAGTAGCGGGAGGGGAGATACGCAGTATTTT
CDR3: CASSSGRGDTQYF
J: TRBJ2-3
D: TRBD2
V: TRBV19
size: NA

DNA: TGTGCCAGCAATCGCGGGCTAAGCACAGATACGCAGTATTTT
CDR3: CASNRGLSTDTQYF
J: TRBJ2-3
D: NA
V: TRBV9
size: NA

DNA: TGTGCCTGGTTACCGGGACAGGGTATCCACGAGCAGTACTTC
CDR3: CAWLPGQGIHEQYF
J: TRBJ2-7
D: TRBD1
V: TRBV30
size: NA

DNA: TGTGCCAGCAGCCGGGGACAGGGCTACGGTATTGAGCAGTTCTTC
CDR3: CASSRGQGYGIEQFF
J: TRBJ2-1
D: TRBD1
V: TRBV14
size: NA

DNA: TGTGCCAGCAGCTTAGCGACAGGCGTGATATATGGCTACACCTTC
CDR3: CASSLATGVIYGYTF
J: TRBJ1-2
D: NA
V: TRBV7-8
size: NA

DNA: TGTGCCAGTAGTACCGGGACAGGGGGCGGCGAGCAGTTCTTC
CDR3: CASSTGTGGGEQFF
J: TRBJ2-1
D: TRBD1
V: TRBV19
size: NA

DNA: TGTGCCAGCAGCTTATCAACAGGGGGCCATAGCAATCAGCCCCAGCATTTT
CDR3: CASSLSTGGHSNQPQHF
J: TRBJ1-5
D: TRBD1
V: TRBV7-8
size: NA

DNA: TGTGCCAGCAGTTTACAGGGAGGTGAAAAACTGTTTTTT
CDR3: CASSLQGGEKLFF
J: TRBJ1-4
D: NA
V: TRBV27
size: NA

DNA: TGTGCCAGCAACTTCCACAATGAGCAGTTCTTC
CDR3: CASNFHNEQFF
J: TRBJ2-1
D: NA
V: TRBV6-4
size: NA

DNA: TGTGCCAGCAGTTTCCGTATGGACGGGGGGGACTCACCCCTCCACTTT
CDR3: CASSFRMDGGDSPLHF
J: TRBJ1-6
D: NA
V: TRBV28
size: once

DNA: TGTGCCAGCAGCCAATCGGGGGGGGCCTACGAGCAGTACTTC
CDR3: CASSQSGGAYEQYF
J: TRBJ2-7
D: TRBD2
V: TRBV16
size: few

DNA: TGTGCCAGCAGCCAACAGGGGGCTTGGGGCAATCAGCCCCAGCATTTT
CDR3: CASSQQGAWGNQPQHF
J: TRBJ1-5
D: TRBD1
V: TRBV7-9
size: NA

DNA: TGTGCCTGGAGTTCAGGGTCGAATCAGCCCCAGCATTTT
CDR3: CAWSSGSNQPQHF
J: TRBJ1-5
D: NA
V: TRBV30
size: NA

DNA: TGTGCCAGCAGCTACGTTCCCGGGGACAGGACTGAAGCTTTCTTT
CDR3: CASSYVPGDRTEAFF
J: TRBJ1-1
D: TRBD1
V: TRBV7-9
size: NA